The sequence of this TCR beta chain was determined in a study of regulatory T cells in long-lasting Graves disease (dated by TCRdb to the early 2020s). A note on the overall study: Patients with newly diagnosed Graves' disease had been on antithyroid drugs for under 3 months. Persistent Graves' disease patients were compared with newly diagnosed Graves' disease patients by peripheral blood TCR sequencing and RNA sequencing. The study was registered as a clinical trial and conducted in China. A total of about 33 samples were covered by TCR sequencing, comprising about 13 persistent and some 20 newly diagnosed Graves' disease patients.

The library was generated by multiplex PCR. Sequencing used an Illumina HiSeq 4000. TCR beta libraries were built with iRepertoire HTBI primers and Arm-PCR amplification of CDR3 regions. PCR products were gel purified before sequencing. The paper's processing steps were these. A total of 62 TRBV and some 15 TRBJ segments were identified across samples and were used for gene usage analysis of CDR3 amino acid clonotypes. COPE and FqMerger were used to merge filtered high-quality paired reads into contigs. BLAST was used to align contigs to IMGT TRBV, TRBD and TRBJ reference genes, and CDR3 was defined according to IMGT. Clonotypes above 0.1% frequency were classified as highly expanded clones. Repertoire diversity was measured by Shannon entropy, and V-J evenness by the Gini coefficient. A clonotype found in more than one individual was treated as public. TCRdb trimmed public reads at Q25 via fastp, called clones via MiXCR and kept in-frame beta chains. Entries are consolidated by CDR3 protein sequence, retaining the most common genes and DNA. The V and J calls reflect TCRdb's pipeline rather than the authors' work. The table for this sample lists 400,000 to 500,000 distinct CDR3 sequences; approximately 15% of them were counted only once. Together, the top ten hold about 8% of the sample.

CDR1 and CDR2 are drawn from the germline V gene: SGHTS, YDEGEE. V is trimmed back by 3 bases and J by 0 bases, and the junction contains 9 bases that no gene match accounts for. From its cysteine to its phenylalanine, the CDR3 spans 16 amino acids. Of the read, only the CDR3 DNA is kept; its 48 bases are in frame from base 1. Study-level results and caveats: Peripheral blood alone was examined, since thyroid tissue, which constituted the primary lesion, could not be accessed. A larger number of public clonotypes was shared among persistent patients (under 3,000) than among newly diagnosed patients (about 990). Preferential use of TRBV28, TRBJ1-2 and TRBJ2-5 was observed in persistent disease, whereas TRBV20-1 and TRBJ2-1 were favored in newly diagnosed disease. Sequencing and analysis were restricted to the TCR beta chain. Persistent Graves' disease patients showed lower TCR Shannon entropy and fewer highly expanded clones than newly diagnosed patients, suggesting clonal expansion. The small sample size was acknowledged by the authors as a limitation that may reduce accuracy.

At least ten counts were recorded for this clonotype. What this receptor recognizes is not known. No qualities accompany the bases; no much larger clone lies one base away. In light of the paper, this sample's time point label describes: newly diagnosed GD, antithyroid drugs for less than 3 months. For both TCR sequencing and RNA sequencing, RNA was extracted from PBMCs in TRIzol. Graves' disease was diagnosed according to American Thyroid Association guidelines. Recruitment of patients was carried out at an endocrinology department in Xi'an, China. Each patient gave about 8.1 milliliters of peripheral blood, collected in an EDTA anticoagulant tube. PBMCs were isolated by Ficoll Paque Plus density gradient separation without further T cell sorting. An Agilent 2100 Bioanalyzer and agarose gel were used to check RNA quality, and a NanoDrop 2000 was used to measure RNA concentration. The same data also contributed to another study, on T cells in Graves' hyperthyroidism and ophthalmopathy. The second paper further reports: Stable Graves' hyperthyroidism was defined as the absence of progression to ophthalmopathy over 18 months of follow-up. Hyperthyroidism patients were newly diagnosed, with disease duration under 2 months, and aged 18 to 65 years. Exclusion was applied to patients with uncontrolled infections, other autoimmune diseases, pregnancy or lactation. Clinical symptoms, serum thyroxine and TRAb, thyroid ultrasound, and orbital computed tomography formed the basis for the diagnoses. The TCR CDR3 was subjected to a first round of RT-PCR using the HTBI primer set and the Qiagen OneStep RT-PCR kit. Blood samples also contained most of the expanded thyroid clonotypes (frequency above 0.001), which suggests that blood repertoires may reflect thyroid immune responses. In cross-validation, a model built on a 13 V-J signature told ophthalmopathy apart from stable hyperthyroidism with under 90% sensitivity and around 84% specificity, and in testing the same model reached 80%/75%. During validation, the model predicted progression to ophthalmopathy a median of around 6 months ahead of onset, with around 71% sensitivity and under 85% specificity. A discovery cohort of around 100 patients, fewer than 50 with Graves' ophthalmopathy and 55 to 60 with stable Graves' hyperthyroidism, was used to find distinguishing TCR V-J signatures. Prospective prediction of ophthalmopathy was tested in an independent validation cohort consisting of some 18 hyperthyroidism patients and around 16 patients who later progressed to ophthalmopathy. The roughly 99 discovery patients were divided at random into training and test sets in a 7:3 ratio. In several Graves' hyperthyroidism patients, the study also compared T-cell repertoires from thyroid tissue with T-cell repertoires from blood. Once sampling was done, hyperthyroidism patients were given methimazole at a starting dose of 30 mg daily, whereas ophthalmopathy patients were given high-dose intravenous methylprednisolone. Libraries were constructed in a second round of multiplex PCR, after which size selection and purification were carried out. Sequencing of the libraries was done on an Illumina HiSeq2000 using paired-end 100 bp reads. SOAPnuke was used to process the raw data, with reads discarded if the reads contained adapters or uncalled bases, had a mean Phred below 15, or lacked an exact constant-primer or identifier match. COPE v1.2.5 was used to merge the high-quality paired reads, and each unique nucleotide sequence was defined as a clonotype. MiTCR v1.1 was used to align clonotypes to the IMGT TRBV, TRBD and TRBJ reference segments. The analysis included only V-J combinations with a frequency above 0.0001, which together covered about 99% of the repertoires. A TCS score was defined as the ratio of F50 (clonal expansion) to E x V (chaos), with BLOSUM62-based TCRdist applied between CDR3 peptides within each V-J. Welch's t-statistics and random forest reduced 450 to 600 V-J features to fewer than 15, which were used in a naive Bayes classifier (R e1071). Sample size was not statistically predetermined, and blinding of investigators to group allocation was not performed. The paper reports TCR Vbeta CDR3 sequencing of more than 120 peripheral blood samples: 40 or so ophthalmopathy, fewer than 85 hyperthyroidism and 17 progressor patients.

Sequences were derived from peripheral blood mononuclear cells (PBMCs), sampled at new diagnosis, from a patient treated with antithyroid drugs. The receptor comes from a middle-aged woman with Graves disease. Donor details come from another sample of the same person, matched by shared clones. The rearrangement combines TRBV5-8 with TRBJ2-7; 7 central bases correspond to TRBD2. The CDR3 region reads CASSSRDYLNSYEQYF. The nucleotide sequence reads TGTGCCAGCAGCTCGCGGGACTACTTAAACTCCTACGAGCAGTACTTC.